Following are 28 T cell receptor beta chains from one sample sequenced in a study of blood T cell repertoires in COVID-19. The protocol was immunoSEQ multiplex PCR, while the TCRdb copy is restricted to in-frame clones and leaves out a portion. Of about 190,000 clones listed, about 85% are singletons. Sequencing was carried out using peripheral blood. Receptor source: a man between 25 and 39 years old with acute or convalescent COVID-19.

This clone was recorded a few times. In DNA form, the CDR3 reads TGTGCCAGCAGCCGGGGGACAGGACTTACTAATGAAAAACTGTTTTTT. Translating it yields CASSRGTGLTNEKLFF. V is TRBV7-9 and J is TRBJ1-4; 8 nucleotides agree with TRBD1. J gave up 2 bases and V 5 bases, and 7 bases lay outside the gene matches. This CDR3 has 16 amino acids. From germline, CDR1 is SEHNR and CDR2 FQNEAQ (reference sequence).

The chain links TRBV27 to TRBJ1-6; no reliable D call. With 5 bases removed from V and 6 bases from J, the gap between germline ends came to 14 bases. Germline loops: CDR1 MNHEY, CDR2 SMNVEV (reference sequence). The CDR3 is 15 residues long. CDR3 nucleotide sequence: TGTGCCAGCAGTCGTACATCTGGTTTTAATTCACCCCTCCACTTT. This translates into CASSRTSGFNSPLHF.

This chain links TRBV5-1 with TRBJ2-7; 8 bases match TRBD1. From germline, CDR1 is SGHRS and CDR2 YFSETQ. The CDR3 totals 14 residues. With 4 bases clipped from V and 4 bases from J, the junction kept 7 bases outside the gene matches. CDR3 sequence reads: CASSNGQGAYEQYF. The CDR3, as DNA: TGCGCCAGCAGCAATGGACAGGGAGCATACGAGCAGTACTTC.

This sequence joins TRBV18 and TRBJ2-5; D possibly corresponds to TRBD2 (6 bases). The V end was cut by 1 base, the J end by 5 bases, with 17 bases between. The CDR3 covers 16 residues. The germline CDR1 and CDR2 sequences are KGHSH and LQKENI. CDR3 region: CASSPLWGDRPETQYF. CDR3 nucleotide sequence: TGTGCCAGCTCACCACTCTGGGGGGATCGGCCGGAGACCCAGTACTTC.

This sequence joins TRBV6-5 and TRBJ1-2, with D hard to call. Trimming took 5 bases from V and 5 from J, leaving 9 bases between them. From germline, CDR1 is MNHEY and CDR2 SVGAGI. This CDR3 is built from 12 residues. The DNA for the CDR3 is TGTGCCAGCAGTCCCCGGGGTTATGGCTACACCTTC. Its translation is CASSPRGYGYTF.

The rearrangement joins TRBV3-1 (or the pseudogene TRBV3-2) to TRBJ1-4; D not resolved. Germline lookup yields CDR1 LGHDT and CDR2 YNNKEL (reference sequence). Trimming took 5 bases from V and 15 from J, leaving 22 bases between them. The CDR3 totals 14 residues. The CDR3 here is CASSDRLGVRGLFF. DNA of the CDR3: TGTGCCAGCAGCGACCGGTTAGGCGTCCGCGGATTGTTTTTT.

This clone was recorded only once. J is TRBJ1-6 and V is TRBV28; no definite D call. Germline-derived CDR1 and CDR2 are MDHEN and SYDVKM. The CDR3 consists of 13 residues. Between the trimmed V and J ends, which lost 1 base and 9 bases, there was a span of 7 bases. The CDR3 here is CASSLFLGSPLHF. CDR3 nucleotide sequence: TGTGCCAGCAGTTTATTCCTCGGTTCACCCCTCCACTTT.

This clone was observed once. V and J are TRBV11-2 and TRBJ2-3; tentatively, D is TRBD2 (6 bases). The germline CDR1 and CDR2 sequences are SGHAT and FQNNGV. V was cut by 5 bases and J by 1 base, with 16 bases left in between. CDR3 length: 16 residues. The chain's CDR3 is CASSPREGGGTDTQYF. The CDR3 DNA reads as TGTGCCAGCAGCCCGCGAGAAGGCGGGGGCACAGATACGCAGTATTTT.

The rearrangement joins TRBV7-3 to TRBJ2-1; 9 nucleotides match TRBD2. Germline CDR1 SGHTA, CDR2 FQGTGA. This CDR3 comprises 16 residues. The ends lost 1 base at V and 4 bases at J; junction bases unmatched: 5. The CDR3 region is CASSLKASGKYNEQFF. The CDR3 region has the DNA TGTGCCAGCAGCTTAAAGGCTAGCGGGAAATACAATGAGCAGTTCTTC. The full variable domain, with the rest looked up from reference TRBV7-3 and TRBJ2-1, is GAGVSQTPSNKVTEKGKYVELRCDPISGHTALYWYRQSLGQGPEFLIYFQGTGAADDSGLPNDRFFAVRPEGSVSTLKIQRTERGDSAVYLCASSLKASGKYNEQFFGPGTRLTVL.

About this clone: A junction boundary mismatches the germline segment, possibly from a read error. This chain connects TRBV18 to TRBJ1-2, with D unclear. Germline-derived CDR1 and CDR2 are KGHSH and LQKENI. This CDR3 is built from 13 residues. CDR3 sequence reads: CASSPMDGLLLAF. The CDR3 DNA is TGTGCCAGCTCACCCATGGACGGACTACTTCTTGCCTTC. Using reference TRBV18 and TRBJ1-2 for the parts outside the CDR3, the full variable domain is NAGVMQNPRHLVRRRGQEARLRCSPMKGHSHVYWYRQLPEEGLKFMVYLQKENIIDESGMPKERFSAEFPKEGPSILRIQQVVRGDSAAYFCASSPMDGLLLAFGSGTRLTVV.

The chain is built from TRBV28 and TRBJ1-4, with D possibly matching TRBD1 (6 bases). Trimming removed 3 bases at V and 3 bases at J, with 11 bases between. The V gene's germline CDR1 is MDHEN and CDR2 SYDVKM. The CDR3 has 15 amino acids. CDR3: CASSFSAGANEKLFF. CDR3 in DNA: TGTGCCAGCAGTTTCTCGGCAGGGGCTAATGAAAAACTGTTTTTT.

V usage is TRBV21-1 and J usage is TRBJ2-5; TRBD2 is the table's D call and was not checked against the DNA. TRBV21-1 is labeled a pseudogene. The CDR3 contains 17 residues. The CDR3 loop reads CASSKVSEGRGLETQYF. The CDR3 DNA reads as TGTGCCAGCAGCAAAGTTTCCGAAGGGCGCGGGTTAGAGACCCAGTACTTC.

The count of this clone is one. The chain recombines TRBV5-1 with TRBJ1-3; 7 positions match TRBD1. V dropped 3 bases and J dropped 4; count of bases not matched to a gene: 4. The CDR3 runs 14 residues. Germline-derived CDR1 and CDR2 are SGHRS and YFSETQ. The CDR3 loop is CASSSQGKGNTIYF. CDR3 nucleotides: TGCGCCAGCAGCTCACAGGGGAAGGGAAACACCATATATTTT. The full variable domain, its missing parts supplied by reference TRBV5-1 and TRBJ1-3, is KAGVTQTPRYLIKTRGQQVTLSCSPISGHRSVSWYQQTPGQGLQFLFEYFSETQRNKGNFPGRFSGRQFSNSRSEMNVSTLELGDSALYLCASSSQGKGNTIYFGEGSWLTVV.

The rearrangement joins TRBV6-5 to TRBJ1-2; TRBD1 aligns across 7 bases. This CDR3 contains 12 residues. V shed 2 bases, J shed 6 bases, and the junction held 0 bases outside the gene matches. Germline lookup yields CDR1 MNHEY and CDR2 SVGAGI. The CDR3 DNA reads as TGTGCCAGCAGTTACGGGACAGATGGCTACACCTTC. Translation gives CASSYGTDGYTF.

This clone has a single count. The chain uses TRBV7-2 and TRBJ2-2; tentatively, D is TRBD1 (6 bases). The germline V and J ends were trimmed by 9 bases and 7 bases, with 12 bases remaining between them. There are 12 residues in the CDR3. The germline V gene encodes CDR1 SGHTA and CDR2 FQGNSA. CDR3 in amino acids: CASTGIVGELFF. Here the CDR3 DNA reads TGTGCCAGTACAGGGATAGTCGGGGAGCTGTTTTTT.

J is TRBJ2-5 and V is TRBV7-8; 13 bases match TRBD2. The CDR3 is made up of 16 amino acids. The V gene's germline CDR1 is SGHVS and CDR2 FQNEAQ. V shed 5 bases and J 3 bases; nucleotides not matched to a gene: 6. CDR3 loop: CASSATSGGAKETQYF. For the CDR3, the DNA is TGTGCCAGCAGCGCCACTAGCGGGGGGGCCAAAGAGACCCAGTACTTC.

The chain combines TRBV18 with TRBJ1-1; D gene uncertain. Germline V lookup: CDR1 KGHSH, CDR2 LQKENI. The CDR3 is 13 amino acids. Trimming shortened V by 0 bases and J by 3 bases, and 5 bases separated the two germline ends. CDR3 region: CASSPPADTEAFF. The DNA for the CDR3 is TGTGCCAGCTCACCACCGGCAGACACTGAAGCTTTCTTT.

This rearrangement joins TRBV28 to TRBJ1-6; perhaps TRBD1 as D (6 bases). V lost 7 bases and J 11 bases, leaving 9 bases between the germline ends. CDR1 MDHEN and CDR2 SYDVKM come from the germline V gene. CDR3 size: 11 residues. CDR3 sequence (DNA): TGTGCCAGCATGGGGGGGCCACCCCTCCACTTT. Encoded protein: CASMGGPPLHF.

V gene TRBV11-2 combines with J gene TRBJ2-7; 10 bases fit TRBD1. Germline V gene lookup returns CDR1 SGHAT and CDR2 FQNNGV. This CDR3 is built from 15 residues. V shed 2 bases, J shed 6 bases, and the junction held 7 bases outside the gene matches. The CDR3 loop reads CASSLTGTGVGEQYF. The CDR3 DNA reads TGTGCCAGCAGCTTAACCGGGACAGGGGTCGGCGAGCAGTACTTC.

V usage is TRBV19 and J usage is TRBJ1-6; D not certain. The CDR3 sequence is 14 residues long. Trimming left V 6 bases short and J 6 bases short, with 12 bases between. The germline V gene has CDR1 LNHDA and CDR2 SQIVND (reference sequence). CDR3 region: CASSPMTRNSPLHF. The CDR3 nucleotides are TGTGCCAGTAGCCCGATGACTCGTAATTCACCCCTCCACTTT.

CDR3 coding DNA: TGTGCCTGGAGTGTGGGTAGCCAGCAGCCCCAGCATTTT. Protein sequence: CAWSVGSQQPQHF. The rearrangement uses TRBV30 and TRBJ1-5; D remains ambiguous. The CDR3 spans 13 residues. Deletions cut 0 bases from V and 7 bases from J, with 10 bases between. The germline CDR1 and CDR2 sequences are GTSNPN and SVGIG (reference sequence).

The V and J genes are TRBV30 and TRBJ2-3; D is ambiguous. The CDR3 is made up of 12 amino acids. Germline lookup yields CDR1 GTSNPN and CDR2 SVGIG (reference sequence). Trimming left V 4 bases short and J 2 bases short, with 7 bases between. In nucleotides, the CDR3 is TGTGCCTGGAACGACAACACAGATACGCAGTATTTT. Translated: CAWNDNTDTQYF. Full variable domain (missing parts from reference TRBV30 and TRBJ2-3): SQTIHQWPATLVQPVGSPLSLECTVEGTSNPNLYWYRQAAGRGLQLLFYSVGIGQISSEVPQNLSASRPQDRQFILSSKKLLLSDSGFYLCAWNDNTDTQYFGPGTRLTVL.

The V call is TRBV18, the J call TRBJ1-6; 8 bases line up with TRBD1. The CDR3 has 14 amino acids. Trimming removed 8 bases from V and 7 bases from J; junction bases left unmatched: 7. CDR1 is KGHSH and CDR2 is LQKENI in the germline V gene. The CDR3 spells CASDGTGSNSPLHF. For the CDR3, the DNA is TGTGCCAGCGACGGGACAGGCTCAAATTCACCCCTCCACTTT.

The chain is built from TRBV5-1 and TRBJ2-3; 7 bases agree with TRBD1. Trimming took 3 bases from V and 8 from J; bases not matched to a gene: 15. The CDR3 length is 16 residues. Germline lookup yields CDR1 SGHRS and CDR2 YFSETQ. The CDR3 is CASSSGQPGGRGTQYF. CDR3 sequence (DNA): TGCGCCAGCAGCTCGGGACAGCCCGGTGGTCGCGGTACGCAGTATTTT.

The chain combines TRBV14 with TRBJ2-3, with 9 bases aligning to TRBD2. CDR1 SGHDN and CDR2 FVKESK come from the germline V gene. The length of the CDR3 is 16 residues. V lost 1 base to trimming and J lost 6 bases; unmatched junction nucleotides: 8. The CDR3 spells CASSQAGTSPFDTQYF. In nucleotides, the CDR3 is TGTGCCAGCAGCCAAGCCGGGACTAGCCCTTTTGATACGCAGTATTTT.

This chain joins TRBV20-1 and TRBJ1-2; no clear D gene. The length of the CDR3 is 16 residues. CDR1 DFQATT and CDR2 SNEGSKA come from the germline V gene (reference sequence). V dropped 3 bases and J dropped 2 bases, with 19 bases sitting between them. CDR3 bases: TGCAGTGCTAGTAAATATGAACTAGGGCGAAACTATGGCTACACCTTC. Its translation is CSASKYELGRNYGYTF.

This chain connects TRBV30 to TRBJ1-1; no clear D gene. The CDR3 is 12 amino acids. The V gene lost 3 bases and the J gene lost 11 bases, with 16 bases spanning the gap. CDR1 is GTSNPN and CDR2 is SVGIG in the germline V gene (reference sequence). The CDR3 DNA is TGTGCCTGGAGCCTACCCCAAGGAGGGGCTTTCTTT. This encodes CAWSLPQGGAFF.

This chain joins TRBV19 and TRBJ1-1, with 7 nucleotides matching TRBD1. The trim removed 8 bases at V and 2 bases at J, leaving 5 bases unmatched. Germline CDR1 reads LNHDA; CDR2 reads SQIVND (reference sequence). The CDR3 is 13 amino acids. The CDR3 nucleotides are TGTGCCAGTCGGCGACAGGGCAACACTGAAGCTTTCTTT. Its protein is CASRRQGNTEAFF. Full variable domain (remainder filled in from reference TRBV19 and TRBJ1-1): DGGITQSPKYLFRKEGQNVTLSCEQNLNHDAMYWYRQDPGQGLRLIYYSQIVNDFQKGDIAEGYSVSREKKESFPLTVTSAQKNPTAFYLCASRRQGNTEAFFGQGTRLTVV.